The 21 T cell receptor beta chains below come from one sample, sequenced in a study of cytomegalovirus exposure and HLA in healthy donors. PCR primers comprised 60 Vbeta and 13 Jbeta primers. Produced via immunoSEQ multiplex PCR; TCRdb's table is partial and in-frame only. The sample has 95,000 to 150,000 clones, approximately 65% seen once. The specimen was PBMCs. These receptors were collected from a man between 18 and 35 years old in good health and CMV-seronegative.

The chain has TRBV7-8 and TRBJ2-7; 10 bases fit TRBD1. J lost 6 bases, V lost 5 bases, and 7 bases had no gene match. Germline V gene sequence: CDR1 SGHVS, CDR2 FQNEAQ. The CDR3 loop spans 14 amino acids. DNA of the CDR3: TGTGCCAGCAGCGGACGGGACAGGGGTCTCGAGCAGTACTTC. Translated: CASSGRDRGLEQYF.

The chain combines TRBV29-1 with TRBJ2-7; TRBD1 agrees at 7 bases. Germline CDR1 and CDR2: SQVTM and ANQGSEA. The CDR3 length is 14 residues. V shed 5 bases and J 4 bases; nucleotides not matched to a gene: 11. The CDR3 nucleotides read TGCAGCGTTTTACACTTCGACAGGGTATACGAGCAGTACTTC. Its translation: CSVLHFDRVYEQYF.

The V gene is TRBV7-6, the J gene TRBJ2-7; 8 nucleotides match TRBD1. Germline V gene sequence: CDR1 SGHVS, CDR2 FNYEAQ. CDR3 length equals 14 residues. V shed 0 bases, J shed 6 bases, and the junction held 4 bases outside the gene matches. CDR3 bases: TGTGCCAGCAGCTTAGCGCAGGGGGCGGCCGAGCAGTACTTC. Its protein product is CASSLAQGAAEQYF.

CDR3 DNA sequence: TGCAGCGTTGAAGGAGAATCAGATACGCAGTATTTT. It translates to CSVEGESDTQYF. V is TRBV29-1 and J is TRBJ2-3; D is ambiguous. V dropped 1 base and J dropped 4 bases, with 6 bases sitting between them. The CDR3 runs to 12 residues. CDR1 is SQVTM, CDR2 ANQGSEA, per germline.

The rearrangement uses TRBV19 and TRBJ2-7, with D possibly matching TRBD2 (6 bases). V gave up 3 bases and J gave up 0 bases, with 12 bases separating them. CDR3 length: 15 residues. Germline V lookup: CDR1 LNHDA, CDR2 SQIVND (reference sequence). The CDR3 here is CASSMRRAGSYEQYF. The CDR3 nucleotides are TGTGCCAGTAGTATGAGGAGGGCTGGCTCCTACGAGCAGTACTTC.

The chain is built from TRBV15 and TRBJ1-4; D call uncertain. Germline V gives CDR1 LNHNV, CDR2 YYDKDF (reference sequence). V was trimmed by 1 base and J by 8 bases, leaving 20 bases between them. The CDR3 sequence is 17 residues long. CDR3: CATSRGIVREMREKLFF. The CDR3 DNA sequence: TGTGCCACCAGCAGAGGAATCGTCCGGGAGATGAGGGAAAAACTGTTTTTT.

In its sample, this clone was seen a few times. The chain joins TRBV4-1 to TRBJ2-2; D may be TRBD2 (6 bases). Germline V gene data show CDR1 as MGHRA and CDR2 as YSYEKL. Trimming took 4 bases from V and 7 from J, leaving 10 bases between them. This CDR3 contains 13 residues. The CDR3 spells CASSPREVGELFF. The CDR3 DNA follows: TGCGCCAGCAGCCCGAGGGAGGTCGGGGAGCTGTTTTTT.

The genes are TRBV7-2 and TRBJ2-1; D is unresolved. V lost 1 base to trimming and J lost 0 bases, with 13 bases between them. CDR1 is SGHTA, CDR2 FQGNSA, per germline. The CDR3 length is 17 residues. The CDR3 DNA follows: TGTGCCAGCAGCTTAGTTGGTGTACTACTCTCCTACAATGAGCAGTTCTTC. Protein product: CASSLVGVLLSYNEQFF.

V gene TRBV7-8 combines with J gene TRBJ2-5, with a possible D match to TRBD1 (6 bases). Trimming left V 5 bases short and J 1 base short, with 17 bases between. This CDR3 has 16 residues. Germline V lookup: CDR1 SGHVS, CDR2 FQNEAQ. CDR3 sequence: CASSKDAGTSQETQYF. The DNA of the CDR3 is TGTGCCAGCAGCAAGGACGCCGGGACAAGCCAAGAGACCCAGTACTTC.

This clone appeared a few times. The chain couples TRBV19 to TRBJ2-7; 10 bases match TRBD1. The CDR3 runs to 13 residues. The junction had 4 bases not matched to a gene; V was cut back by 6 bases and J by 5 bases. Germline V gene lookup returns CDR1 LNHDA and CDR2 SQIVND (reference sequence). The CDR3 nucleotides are TGTGCCAGTAGCACCGGGACAGGGGACGAGCAGTACTTC. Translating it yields CASSTGTGDEQYF. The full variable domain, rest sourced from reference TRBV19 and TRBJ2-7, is DGGITQSPKYLFRKEGQNVTLSCEQNLNHDAMYWYRQDPGQGLRLIYYSQIVNDFQKGDIAEGYSVSREKKESFPLTVTSAQKNPTAFYLCASSTGTGDEQYFGPGTRLTVT.

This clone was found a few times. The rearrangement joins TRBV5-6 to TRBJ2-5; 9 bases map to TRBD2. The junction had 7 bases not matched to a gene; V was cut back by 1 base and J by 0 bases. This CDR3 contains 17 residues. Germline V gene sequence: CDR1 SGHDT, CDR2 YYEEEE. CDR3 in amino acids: CASSLFGGGGYQETQYF. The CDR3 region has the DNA TGTGCCAGCAGCTTGTTTGGCGGGGGGGGGTACCAAGAGACCCAGTACTTC.

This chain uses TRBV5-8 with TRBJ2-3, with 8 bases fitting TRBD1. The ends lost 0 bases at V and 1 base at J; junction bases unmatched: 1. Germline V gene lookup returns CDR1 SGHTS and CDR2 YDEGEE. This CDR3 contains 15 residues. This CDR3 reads CASSLGRGRTDTQYF. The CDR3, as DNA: TGTGCCAGCAGCTTGGGCAGGGGGCGCACAGATACGCAGTATTTT.

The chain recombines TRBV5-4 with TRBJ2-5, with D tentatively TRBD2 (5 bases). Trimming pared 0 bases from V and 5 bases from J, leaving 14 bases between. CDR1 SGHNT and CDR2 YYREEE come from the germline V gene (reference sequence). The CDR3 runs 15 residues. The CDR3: CASSLAQLGQETQYF. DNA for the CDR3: TGTGCCAGCAGCTTGGCCCAACTAGGTCAGGAGACCCAGTACTTC.

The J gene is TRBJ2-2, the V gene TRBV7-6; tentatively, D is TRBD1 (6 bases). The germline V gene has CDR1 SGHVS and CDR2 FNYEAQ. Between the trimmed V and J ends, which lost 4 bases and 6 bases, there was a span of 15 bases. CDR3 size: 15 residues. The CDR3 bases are TGTGCCAGCAGCTCCCCCACAAACAGGGCCGGGGAGCTGTTTTTT. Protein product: CASSSPTNRAGELFF.

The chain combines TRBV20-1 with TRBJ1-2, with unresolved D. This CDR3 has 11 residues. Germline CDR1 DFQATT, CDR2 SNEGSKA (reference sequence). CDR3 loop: CTLPVSGGYTF. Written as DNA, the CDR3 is TGCACCCTCCCGGTGAGCGGTGGCTACACCTTC.

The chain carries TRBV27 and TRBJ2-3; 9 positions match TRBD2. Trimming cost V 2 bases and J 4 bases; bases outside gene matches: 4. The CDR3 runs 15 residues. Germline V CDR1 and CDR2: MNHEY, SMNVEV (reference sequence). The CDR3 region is CASSLGAGGSDTQYF. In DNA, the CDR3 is TGTGCCAGCAGTTTAGGAGCGGGAGGATCAGATACGCAGTATTTT.

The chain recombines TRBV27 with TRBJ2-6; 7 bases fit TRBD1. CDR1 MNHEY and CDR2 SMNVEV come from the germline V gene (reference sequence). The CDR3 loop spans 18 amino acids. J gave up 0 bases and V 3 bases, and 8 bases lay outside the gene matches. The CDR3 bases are TGTGCCAGCAGTTTGCTGGACAGGAGAAGCTCTGGGGCCAACGTCCTGACTTTC. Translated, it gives CASSLLDRRSSGANVLTF. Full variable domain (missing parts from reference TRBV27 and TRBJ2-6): EAQVTQNPRYLITVTGKKLTVTCSQNMNHEYMSWYRQDPGLGLRQIYYSMNVEVTDKGDVPEGYKVSRKEKRNFPLILESPSPNQTSLYFCASSLLDRRSSGANVLTFGAGSRLTVL.

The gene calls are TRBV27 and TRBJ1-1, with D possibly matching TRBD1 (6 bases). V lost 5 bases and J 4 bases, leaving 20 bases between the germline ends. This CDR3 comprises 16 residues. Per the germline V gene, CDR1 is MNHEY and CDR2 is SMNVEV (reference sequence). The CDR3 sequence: CASSLVRQGRSTEAFF. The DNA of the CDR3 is TGTGCCAGCAGTCTCGTCCGGCAGGGGCGGAGCACTGAAGCTTTCTTT.

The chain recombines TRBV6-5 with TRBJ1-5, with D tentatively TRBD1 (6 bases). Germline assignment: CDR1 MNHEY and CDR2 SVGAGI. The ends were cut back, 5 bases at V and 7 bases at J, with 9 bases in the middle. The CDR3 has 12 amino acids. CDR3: CASSRGGQPQHF. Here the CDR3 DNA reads TGTGCCAGCAGTAGGGGGGGACAGCCCCAGCATTTT.

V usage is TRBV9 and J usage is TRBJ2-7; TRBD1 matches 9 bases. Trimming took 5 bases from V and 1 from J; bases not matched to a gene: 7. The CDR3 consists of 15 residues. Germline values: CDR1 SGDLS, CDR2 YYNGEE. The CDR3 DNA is TGTGCCAGCAGTGTTGGGACAGGGCTATCCTACGAGCAGTACTTC. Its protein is CASSVGTGLSYEQYF.

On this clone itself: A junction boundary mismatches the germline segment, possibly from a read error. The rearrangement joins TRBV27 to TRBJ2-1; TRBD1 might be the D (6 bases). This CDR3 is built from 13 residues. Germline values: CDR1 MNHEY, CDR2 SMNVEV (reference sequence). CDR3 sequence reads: CASSLSSGRGRVF. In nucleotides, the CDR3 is TGTGCCAGCAGTTTATCGAGCGGCAGGGGCAGGGTCTTC.